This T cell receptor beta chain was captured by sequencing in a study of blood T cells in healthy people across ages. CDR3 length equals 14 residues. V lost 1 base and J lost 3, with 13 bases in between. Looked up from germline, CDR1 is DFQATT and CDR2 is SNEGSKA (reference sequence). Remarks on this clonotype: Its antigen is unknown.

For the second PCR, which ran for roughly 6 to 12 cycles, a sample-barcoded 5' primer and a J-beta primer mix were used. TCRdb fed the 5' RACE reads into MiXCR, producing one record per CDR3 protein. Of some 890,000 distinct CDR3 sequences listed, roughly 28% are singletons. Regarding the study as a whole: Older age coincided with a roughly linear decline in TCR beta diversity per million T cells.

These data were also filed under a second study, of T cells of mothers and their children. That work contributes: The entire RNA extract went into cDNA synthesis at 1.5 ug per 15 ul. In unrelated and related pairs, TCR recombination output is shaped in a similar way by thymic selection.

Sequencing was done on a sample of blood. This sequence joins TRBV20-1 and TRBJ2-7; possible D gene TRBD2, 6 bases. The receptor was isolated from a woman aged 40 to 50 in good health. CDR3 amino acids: CSARVGSRDYEQYF. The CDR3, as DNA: TGCAGTGCTAGAGTGGGGTCGCGGGACTACGAGCAGTACTTC.